A single sample gave rise to the 5 T cell receptor beta chains below, sequenced in a study of shared clonotypes between healthy human individuals. Sequencing was performed with immunoSEQ multiplex PCR; in TCRdb, only in-frame clones are kept and a portion is missing. This sample has about 2.5 million clones, with roughly 90% found just once. Sequencing was performed on naive CD4+ T cells from PBMCs. Subset meaning: CD45RA+ positively selected. The receptors stem from a man aged 18-30 years in good health. Some clones in this sample may be carry-over from other donors' samples.

The chain links TRBV19 to TRBJ1-5, with D maybe TRBD1 (5 bases). The CDR3 is made up of 18 amino acids. Germline CDR1 reads LNHDA; CDR2 reads SQIVND (reference sequence). Trimming stripped 10 bases from V and 0 bases from J, with 25 bases between. This CDR3 reads CATKGGGERGYSNQPQHF. CDR3 DNA sequence: TGTGCCACCAAAGGTGGGGGGGAAAGGGGTTATAGCAATCAGCCCCAGCATTTT.

V usage is TRBV5-1 and J usage is TRBJ2-2; D gene uncertain. CDR3 length: 16 amino acids. The germline V gene has CDR1 SGHRS and CDR2 YFSETQ. V shed 0 bases and J shed 2 bases, with 11 bases lying between them. In DNA, the CDR3 is TGCGCCAGCAGCTTGGTTTATTTGAGAAACACCGGGGAGCTGTTTTTT. This encodes CASSLVYLRNTGELFF.

J is TRBJ1-4 and V is TRBV28; D gene uncertain. Germline loops: CDR1 MDHEN, CDR2 SYDVKM. The CDR3 totals 14 residues. V was trimmed by 8 bases and J by 8 bases, leaving 18 bases between them. In nucleotides, the CDR3 is TGTGCCAGCGGGAGTGTGGCGACCTCGGAAAAACTGTTTTTT. It codes for CASGSVATSEKLFF.

This chain's CDR3 is CASREEGPHEQYF. Written as DNA, the CDR3 is TGTGCCAGCCGAGAGGAGGGTCCCCACGAGCAGTACTTC. The chain uses TRBV2 and TRBJ2-7; possible D gene TRBD2, 6 bases. Trimming shortened V by 8 bases and J by 5 bases, and 16 bases separated the two germline ends. The CDR3 has 13 residues. Germline-derived CDR1 and CDR2 are SNHLY and FYNNEI.

This clone was found once. The CDR3 coding sequence is TGTGCTAGTGCCAACCAGGGGAGCGAGACTGAAGCTTTCTTT. It specifies CASANQGSETEAFF. The chain is built from TRBV12-5 and TRBJ1-1, with D possibly TRBD1 on 6 matching bases. V was trimmed by 7 bases and J by 5 bases, leaving 17 bases between them. Germline V gene data show CDR1 as LGHNT and CDR2 as FRNRAP. CDR3 length: 14 amino acids.